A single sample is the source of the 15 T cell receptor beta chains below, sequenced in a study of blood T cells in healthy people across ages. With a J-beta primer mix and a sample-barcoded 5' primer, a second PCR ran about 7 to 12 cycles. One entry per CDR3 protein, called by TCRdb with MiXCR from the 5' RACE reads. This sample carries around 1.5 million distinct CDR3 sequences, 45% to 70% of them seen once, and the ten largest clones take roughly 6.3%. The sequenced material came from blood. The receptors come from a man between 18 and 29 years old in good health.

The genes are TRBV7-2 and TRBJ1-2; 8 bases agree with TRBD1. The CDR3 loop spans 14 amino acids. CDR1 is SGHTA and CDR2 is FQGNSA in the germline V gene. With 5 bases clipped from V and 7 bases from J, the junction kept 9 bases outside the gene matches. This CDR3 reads CASSLGQGISGYTF. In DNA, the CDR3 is TGTGCCAGCAGCCTTGGACAGGGTATTAGTGGCTACACCTTC.

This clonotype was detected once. CDR3 sequence (DNA): TGTGCCACCAGCAGAGAGCCATGGGGAGGAGAGACCCAGTACTTC. It encodes CATSREPWGGETQYF. This chain uses TRBV15 with TRBJ2-5; D is perhaps TRBD2 (6 bases). The CDR3 spans 15 residues. In germline, CDR1 is LNHNV, CDR2 YYDKDF (reference sequence). V was pared by 0 bases and J by 4 bases, with 12 bases between.

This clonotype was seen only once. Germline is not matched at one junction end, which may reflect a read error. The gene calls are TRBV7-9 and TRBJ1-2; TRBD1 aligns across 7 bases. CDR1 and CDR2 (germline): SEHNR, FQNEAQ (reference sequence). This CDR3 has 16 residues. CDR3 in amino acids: CAGSFDEGAVDYGYTF. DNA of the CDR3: TGTGCCGGCAGCTTCGACGAGGGGGCTGTCGACTATGGCTACACCTTC.

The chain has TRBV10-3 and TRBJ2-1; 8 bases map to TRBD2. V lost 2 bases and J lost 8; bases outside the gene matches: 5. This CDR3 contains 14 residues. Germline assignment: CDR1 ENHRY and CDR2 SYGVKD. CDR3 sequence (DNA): TGTGCCATCAGTGAGCCGGGACTAGTCGATGAGCAGTTCTTC. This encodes CAISEPGLVDEQFF.

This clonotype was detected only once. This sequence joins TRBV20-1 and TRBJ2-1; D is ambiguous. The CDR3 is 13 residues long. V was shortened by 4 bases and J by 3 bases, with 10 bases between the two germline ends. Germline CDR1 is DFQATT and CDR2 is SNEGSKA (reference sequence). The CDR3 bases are TGCAGTGCTACCGACCCTAGCTACAATGAGCAGTTCTTC. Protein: CSATDPSYNEQFF.

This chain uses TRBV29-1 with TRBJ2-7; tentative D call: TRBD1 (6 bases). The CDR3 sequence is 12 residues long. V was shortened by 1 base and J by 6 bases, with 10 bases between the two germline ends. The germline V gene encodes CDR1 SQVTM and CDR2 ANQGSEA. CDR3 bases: TGCAGCGTTGAAGGACAGGCAGGCGAGCAGTACTTC. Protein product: CSVEGQAGEQYF.

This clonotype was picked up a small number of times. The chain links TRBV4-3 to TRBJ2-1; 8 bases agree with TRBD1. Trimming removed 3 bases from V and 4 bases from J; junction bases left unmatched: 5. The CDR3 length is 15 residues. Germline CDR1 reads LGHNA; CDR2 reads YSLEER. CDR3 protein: CASSQTGAMYNEQFF. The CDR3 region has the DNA TGCGCCAGCAGCCAGACAGGGGCGATGTACAATGAGCAGTTCTTC.

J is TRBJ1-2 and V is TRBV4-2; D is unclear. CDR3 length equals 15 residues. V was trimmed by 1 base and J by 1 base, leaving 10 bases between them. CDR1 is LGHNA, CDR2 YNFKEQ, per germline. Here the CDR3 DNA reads TGTGCCAGCAGCCAAGCCGAGCGCCTTAACTATGGCTACACCTTC. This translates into CASSQAERLNYGYTF.

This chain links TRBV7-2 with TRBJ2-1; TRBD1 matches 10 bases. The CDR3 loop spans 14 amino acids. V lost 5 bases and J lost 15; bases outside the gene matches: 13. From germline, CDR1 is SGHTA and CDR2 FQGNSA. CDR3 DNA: TGTGCCAGCAGCCCTTCGGGGGGGACAGGGGCTTCGTTCTTC. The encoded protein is CASSPSGGTGASFF.

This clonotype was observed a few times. DNA for the CDR3: TGTGCCAGCAGCTTAGCGGGCGGGGCCACCTACGAGCAGTACTTC. Protein product: CASSLAGGATYEQYF. The V gene is TRBV7-2, the J gene TRBJ2-7, with a weak D call TRBD2 (6 bases). V lost 0 bases, J lost 2 bases, and 11 bases lay in between. The germline CDR1 and CDR2 sequences are SGHTA and FQGNSA. The length of the CDR3 is 15 residues.

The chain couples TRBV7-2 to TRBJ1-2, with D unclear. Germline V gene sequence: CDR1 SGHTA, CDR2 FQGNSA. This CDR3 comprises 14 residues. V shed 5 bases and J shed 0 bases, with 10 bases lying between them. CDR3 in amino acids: CASSQTTPNYGYTF. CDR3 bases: TGTGCCAGCAGCCAAACAACACCTAACTATGGCTACACCTTC.

CDR3: CASSYRALNEQFF. The CDR3 DNA reads TGTGCCAGCAGTTACAGGGCCCTCAATGAGCAGTTCTTC. The genes are TRBV6-5 and TRBJ2-1, with D hard to call. The CDR3 is 13 residues long. The V end was cut by 2 bases, the J end by 6 bases, with 8 bases between. The germline V gene has CDR1 MNHEY and CDR2 SVGAGI.

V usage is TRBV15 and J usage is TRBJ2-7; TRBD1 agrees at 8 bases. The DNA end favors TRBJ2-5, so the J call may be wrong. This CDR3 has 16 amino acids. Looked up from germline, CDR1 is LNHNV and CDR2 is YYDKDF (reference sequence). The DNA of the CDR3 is TGTGCCACCAGCAGGGAAGGACAGGGCTGGCAAGAGACCCAGTACTTC. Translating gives CATSREGQGWQETQYF.

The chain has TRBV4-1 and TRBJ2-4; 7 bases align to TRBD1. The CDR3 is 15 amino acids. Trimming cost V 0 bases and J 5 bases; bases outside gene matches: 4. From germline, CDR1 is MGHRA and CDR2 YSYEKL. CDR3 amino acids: CASSQDGTVQNIQYF. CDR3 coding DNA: TGCGCCAGCAGCCAAGATGGGACAGTACAAAACATTCAGTACTTC.

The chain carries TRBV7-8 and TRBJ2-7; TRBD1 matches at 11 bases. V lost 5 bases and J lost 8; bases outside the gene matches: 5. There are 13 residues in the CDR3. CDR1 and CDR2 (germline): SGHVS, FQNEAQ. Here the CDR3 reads CASSTRTGGKQYF. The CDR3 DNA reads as TGTGCCAGCAGCACCCGGACAGGGGGCAAGCAGTACTTC.